This entry lists 16 T cell receptor beta chains sequenced from one sample in a study of cytomegalovirus exposure and HLA in healthy donors. PCR was performed using 60 Vbeta and 13 Jbeta primers. TCRdb's copy holds only in-frame clones and misses some; the assay was immunoSEQ multiplex PCR. The profile shows some 190,000 clones, less than 80% of them singletons. The sequencing input was PBMCs. The receptors were sampled from a man between 18 and 29 years old in good health and CMV-seronegative.

The chain combines TRBV9 with TRBJ1-2; a weak D match, TRBD1 (6 bases). The CDR3 covers 14 residues. The V gene lost 3 bases and the J gene lost 7 bases, with 16 bases spanning the gap. Germline V gene sequence: CDR1 SGDLS, CDR2 YYNGEE. The CDR3 nucleotides read TGTGCCAGCAGCGCAAATACAGGGTATTCTGGCTACACCTTC. Translated, it gives CASSANTGYSGYTF.

The V call is TRBV28, the J call TRBJ2-1; no reliable D call. V lost 5 bases to trimming and J lost 10 bases, with 18 bases between them. Germline CDR1 MDHEN, CDR2 SYDVKM. CDR3 length equals 14 residues. In DNA form, the CDR3 reads TGTGCCAGCAGTCGCCCGGCCCCACTGGGCGAGCAGTTCTTC. Translating gives CASSRPAPLGEQFF. Full variable domain (missing parts from reference TRBV28 and TRBJ2-1): DVKVTQSSRYLVKRTGEKVFLECVQDMDHENMFWYRQDPGLGLRLIYFSYDVKMKEKGDIPEGYSVSREKKERFSLILESASTNQTSMYLCASSRPAPLGEQFFGPGTRLTVL.

This chain links TRBV28 with TRBJ1-2, with 10 bases that match TRBD1. Germline V gives CDR1 MDHEN, CDR2 SYDVKM. CDR3 length: 14 amino acids. V gave up 5 bases and J gave up 8 bases; unmatched junction bases: 8. Written as DNA, the CDR3 is TGTGCCAGCAGTAGGACAGGGGGTGTGGGGGGCTACACCTTC. This translates into CASSRTGGVGGYTF.

J is TRBJ1-1 and V is TRBV5-1; D gene ambiguous. In germline, CDR1 is SGHRS, CDR2 YFSETQ. This CDR3 is built from 14 residues. Trimming left V 3 bases short and J 3 bases short, with 12 bases between. The CDR3 here is CASSYIEGDTEAFF. In nucleotides, the CDR3 is TGCGCCAGCAGCTATATAGAGGGAGACACTGAAGCTTTCTTT.

The chain joins TRBV6-6 to TRBJ1-1; D unresolved. The V end was cut by 2 bases, the J end by 3 bases, with 10 bases between. Germline CDR1 is MNHNY and CDR2 is SVGAGI (reference sequence). This CDR3 contains 14 residues. As DNA, the CDR3 is TGTGCCAGCAGTTACGTCGGGTCCGACACTGAAGCTTTCTTT. This encodes CASSYVGSDTEAFF.

A few counts support this clone. This sequence joins TRBV7-9 and TRBJ2-1; possible D gene TRBD1, 6 bases. V lost 6 bases, J lost 13 bases, and 16 bases lay in between. Germline V lookup: CDR1 SEHNR, CDR2 FQNEAQ (reference sequence). The CDR3 is 12 residues long. The CDR3 bases are TGTGCCAGCAGTCTTCAGGGGCCGGACCAGTTCTTC. Translating gives CASSLQGPDQFF. Full variable domain (missing parts from reference TRBV7-9 and TRBJ2-1): DTGVSQNPRHKITKRGQNVTFRCDPISEHNRLYWYRQTLGQGPEFLTYFQNEAQLEKSRLLSDRFSAERPKGSFSTLEIQRTEQGDSAMYLCASSLQGPDQFFGPGTRLTVL.

The chain recombines TRBV9 with TRBJ1-2; D gene unclear. V gave up 4 bases and J gave up 2 bases, with 15 bases separating them. Germline V gene lookup returns CDR1 SGDLS and CDR2 YYNGEE. The CDR3 extends over 15 amino acids. CDR3 DNA sequence: TGTGCCAGCAGCTTAACCGCGGGCAACAACTATGGCTACACCTTC. Translation gives CASSLTAGNNYGYTF.

The chain has TRBV7-3 and TRBJ2-2; no definite D call. The germline V gene has CDR1 SGHTA and CDR2 FQGTGA. The CDR3 extends over 13 amino acids. Trimming cost V 4 bases and J 7 bases, with 10 bases left between them. CDR3 bases: TGTGCCAGCAGCTCCGGTATACGCGGGGAGCTGTTTTTT. Its translation is CASSSGIRGELFF.

This chain links TRBV7-2 with TRBJ1-2; D not resolved. Germline loops: CDR1 SGHTA, CDR2 FQGNSA. Trimming left V 1 base short and J 3 bases short, with 9 bases between. The CDR3 spans 14 residues. The CDR3 DNA reads TGTGCCAGCAGCTTAGATTGGGGAGACTATGGCTACACCTTC. This encodes CASSLDWGDYGYTF.

The chain recombines TRBV30 with TRBJ2-5, with D unresolved. The end of the DNA fits TRBJ2-7 better, so the J call may be wrong. CDR3 length equals 12 residues. CDR1 GTSNPN and CDR2 SVGIG come from the germline V gene (reference sequence). CDR3 DNA: TGTGCCTGGAGTGACAGCTCCTACGAGCAGTACTTC. It codes for CAWSDSSYEQYF.

The rearrangement uses TRBV28 and TRBJ2-7; D might be TRBD1 (5 bases). V was pared by 2 bases and J by 8 bases, with 10 bases between. Germline V gene lookup returns CDR1 MDHEN and CDR2 SYDVKM. The CDR3 has 12 residues. The CDR3 DNA is TGTGCCAGCAGTTTACCAGGGATAAAGCAGTACTTC. This codes for CASSLPGIKQYF.

This chain joins TRBV5-1 and TRBJ2-6; 11 bases align to TRBD1. J lost 3 bases, V lost 3 bases, and 5 bases had no gene match. Per germline, CDR1 SGHRS and CDR2 YFSETQ. The CDR3 spans 17 residues. The CDR3 sequence is CASSYGQGAHGANVLTF. The CDR3, as DNA: TGCGCCAGCAGCTACGGACAGGGGGCTCATGGGGCCAACGTCCTGACTTTC.

This chain links TRBV9 with TRBJ2-3; D possibly corresponds to TRBD1 (6 bases). The CDR3 length is 15 residues. The germline V and J ends were trimmed by 4 bases and 6 bases, with 18 bases remaining between them. From germline, CDR1 is SGDLS and CDR2 YYNGEE. The CDR3 sequence is CASSLRQASVDTQYF. Here the CDR3 DNA reads TGTGCCAGCAGCCTCCGACAGGCGAGCGTTGATACGCAGTATTTT.

The V call is TRBV5-8, the J call TRBJ2-3; TRBD1 agrees at 10 bases. This CDR3 is 16 amino acids long. Trimming removed 4 bases from V and 4 bases from J; junction bases left unmatched: 9. Germline V CDR1 and CDR2: SGHTS, YDEGEE. The CDR3 bases are TGTGCCAGCAGCCCTTCCTCCGGGACAGGGGCAGATACGCAGTATTTT. Amino acid sequence: CASSPSSGTGADTQYF.

The chain combines TRBV29-1 with TRBJ2-3, with 7 bases matching TRBD2. This CDR3 comprises 13 residues. J gave up 3 bases and V 7 bases, and 7 bases lay outside the gene matches. Germline assignment: CDR1 SQVTM and CDR2 ANQGSEA. The CDR3 is CSGSGATTDTQYF. DNA of the CDR3: TGCAGCGGGAGCGGGGCCACTACAGATACGCAGTATTTT.

V usage is TRBV4-1 and J usage is TRBJ1-3; 7 bases are shared with TRBD1. V lost 4 bases, J lost 0 bases, and 9 bases stayed unmatched. The CDR3 runs 17 residues. Germline V CDR1 and CDR2: MGHRA, YSYEKL. In DNA form, the CDR3 reads TGCGCCAGCAGCCCTTCTCCCGGGACAGCCTCTGGAAACACCATATATTTT. This sequence encodes CASSPSPGTASGNTIYF.